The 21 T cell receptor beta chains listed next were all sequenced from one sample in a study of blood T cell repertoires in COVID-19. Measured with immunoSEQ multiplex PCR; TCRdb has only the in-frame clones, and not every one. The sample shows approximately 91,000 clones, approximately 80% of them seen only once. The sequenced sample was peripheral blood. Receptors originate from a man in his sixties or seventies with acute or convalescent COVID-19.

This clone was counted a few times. The CDR3: CASSQIRNGELFF. The CDR3 DNA sequence: TGTGCCAGCAGCCAGATAAGAAACGGGGAGCTGTTTTTT. This chain links TRBV7-9 with TRBJ2-2; D unclear. CDR1 and CDR2 (germline): SEHNR, FQNEAQ (reference sequence). V was clipped by 5 bases and J by 7 bases, with 11 bases between them. This CDR3 is 13 amino acids long.

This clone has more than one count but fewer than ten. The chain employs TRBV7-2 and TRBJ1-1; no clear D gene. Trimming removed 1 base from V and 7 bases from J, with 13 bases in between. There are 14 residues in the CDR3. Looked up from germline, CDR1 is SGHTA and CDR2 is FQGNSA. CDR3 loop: CASSLVPLVSEAFF. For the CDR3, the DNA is TGTGCCAGCAGCTTAGTTCCCCTTGTCAGTGAAGCTTTCTTT. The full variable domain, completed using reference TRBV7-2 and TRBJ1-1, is GAGVSQSPSNKVTEKGKDVELRCDPISGHTALYWYRQSLGQGLEFLIYFQGNSAPDKSGLPSDRFSAERTGGSVSTLTIQRTQQEDSAVYLCASSLVPLVSEAFFGQGTRLTVV.

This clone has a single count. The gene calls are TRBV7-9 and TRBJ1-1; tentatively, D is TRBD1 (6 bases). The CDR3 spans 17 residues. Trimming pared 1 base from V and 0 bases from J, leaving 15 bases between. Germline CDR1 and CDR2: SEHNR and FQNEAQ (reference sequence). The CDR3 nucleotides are TGTGCCAGCAGCTTAGTGGGCTGGGGGCTCATGAACACTGAAGCTTTCTTT. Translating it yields CASSLVGWGLMNTEAFF.

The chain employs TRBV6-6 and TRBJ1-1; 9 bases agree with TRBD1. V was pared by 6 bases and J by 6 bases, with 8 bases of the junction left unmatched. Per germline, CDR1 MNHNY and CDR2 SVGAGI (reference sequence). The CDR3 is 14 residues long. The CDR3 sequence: CASRTGGYVAEAFF. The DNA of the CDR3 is TGTGCCAGCAGGACAGGGGGATACGTTGCTGAAGCTTTCTTT.

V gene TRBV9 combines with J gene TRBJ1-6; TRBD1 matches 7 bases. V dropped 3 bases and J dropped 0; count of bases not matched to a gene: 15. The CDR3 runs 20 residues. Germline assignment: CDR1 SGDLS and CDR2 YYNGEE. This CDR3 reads CASSADPTGPSSSYNSPLHF. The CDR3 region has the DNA TGTGCCAGCAGCGCAGACCCGACAGGGCCTTCGAGCTCCTATAATTCACCCCTCCACTTT.

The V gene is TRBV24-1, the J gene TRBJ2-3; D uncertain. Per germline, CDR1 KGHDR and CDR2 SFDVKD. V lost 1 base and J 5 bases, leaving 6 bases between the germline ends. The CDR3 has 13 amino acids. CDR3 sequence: CATSDLTGDTQYF. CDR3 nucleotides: TGTGCCACCAGTGATTTAACCGGAGATACGCAGTATTTT.

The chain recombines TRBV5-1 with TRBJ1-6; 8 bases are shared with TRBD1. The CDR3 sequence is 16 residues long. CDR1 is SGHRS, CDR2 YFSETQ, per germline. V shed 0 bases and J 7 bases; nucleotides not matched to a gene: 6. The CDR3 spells CASSLAGDRTNSPLHF. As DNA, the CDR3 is TGCGCCAGCAGCTTGGCTGGGGACAGGACCAATTCACCCCTCCACTTT.

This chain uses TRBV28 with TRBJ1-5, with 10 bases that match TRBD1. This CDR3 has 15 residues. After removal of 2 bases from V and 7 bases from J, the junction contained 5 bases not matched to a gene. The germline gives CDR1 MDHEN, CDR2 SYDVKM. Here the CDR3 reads CASSLIGQGGQPQHF. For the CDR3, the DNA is TGTGCCAGCAGTTTAATAGGACAGGGGGGGCAGCCCCAGCATTTT.

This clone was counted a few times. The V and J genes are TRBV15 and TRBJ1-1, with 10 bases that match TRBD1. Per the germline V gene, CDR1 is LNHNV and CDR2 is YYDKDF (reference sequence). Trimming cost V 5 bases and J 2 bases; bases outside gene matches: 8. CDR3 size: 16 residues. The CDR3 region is CATSSGQGRSNTEAFF. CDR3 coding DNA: TGTGCCACCAGCTCGGGACAGGGGAGAAGTAACACTGAAGCTTTCTTT.

The CDR3: CASRQQGPGNQPQHF. The CDR3 coding sequence is TGCGCCAGCAGACAACAGGGTCCGGGCAATCAGCCCCAGCATTTT. The V call is TRBV23-1, the J call TRBJ1-5, with D possibly being TRBD1 (6 bases). TRBV23-1 is an ORF, and what it does is uncertain. Trimming took 6 bases from V and 2 from J, leaving 14 bases between them. The CDR3 has 15 amino acids.

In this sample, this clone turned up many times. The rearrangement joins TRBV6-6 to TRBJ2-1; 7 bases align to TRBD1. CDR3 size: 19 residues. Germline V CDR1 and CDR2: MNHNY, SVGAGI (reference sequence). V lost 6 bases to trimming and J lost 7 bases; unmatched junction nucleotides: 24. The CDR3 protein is CASSHWTRDTSFRGNEQFF. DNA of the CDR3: TGTGCCAGCAGCCACTGGACCCGGGACACCTCATTCAGGGGGAATGAGCAGTTCTTC.

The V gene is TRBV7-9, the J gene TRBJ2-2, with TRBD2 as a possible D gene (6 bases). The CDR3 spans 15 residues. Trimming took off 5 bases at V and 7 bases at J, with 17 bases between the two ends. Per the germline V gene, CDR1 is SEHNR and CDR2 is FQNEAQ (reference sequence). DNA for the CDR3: TGTGCCAGCAGCCCTCCCGCCGGAGGGAACGGGGAGCTGTTTTTT. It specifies CASSPPAGGNGELFF.

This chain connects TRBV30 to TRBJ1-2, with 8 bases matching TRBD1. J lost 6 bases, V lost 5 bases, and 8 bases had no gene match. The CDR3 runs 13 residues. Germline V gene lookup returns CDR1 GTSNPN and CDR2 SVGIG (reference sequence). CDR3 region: CAWGQGILDGYTF. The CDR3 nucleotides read TGTGCCTGGGGACAGGGTATCCTCGATGGCTACACCTTC.

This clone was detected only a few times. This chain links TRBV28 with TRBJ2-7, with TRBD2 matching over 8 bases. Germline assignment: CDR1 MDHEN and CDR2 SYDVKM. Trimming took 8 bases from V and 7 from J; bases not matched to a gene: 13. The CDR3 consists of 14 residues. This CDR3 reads CASLPGGGPLEQYF. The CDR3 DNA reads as TGTGCCAGCCTCCCCGGGGGGGGGCCCTTGGAGCAGTACTTC.

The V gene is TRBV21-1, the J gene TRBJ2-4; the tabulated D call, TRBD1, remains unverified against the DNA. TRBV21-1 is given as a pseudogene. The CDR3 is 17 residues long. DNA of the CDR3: TGTGCCAGCAGCAAAGTAGAGGGGGCAGTGGCCAAAAACATTCAGTACTTC. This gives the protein CASSKVEGAVAKNIQYF.

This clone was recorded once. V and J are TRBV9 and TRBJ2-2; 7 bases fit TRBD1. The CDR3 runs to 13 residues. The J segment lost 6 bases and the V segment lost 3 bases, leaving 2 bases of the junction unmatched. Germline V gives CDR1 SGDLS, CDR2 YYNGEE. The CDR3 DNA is TGTGCCAGCAGCGCAGGGGGTGCCGGGGAGCTGTTTTTT. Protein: CASSAGGAGELFF.

CDR3 protein: CASSGRLAPSYNEQFF. The CDR3 nucleotides read TGTGCCAGCAGTGGCCGACTAGCGCCGTCCTACAATGAGCAGTTCTTC. The V and J genes are TRBV27 and TRBJ2-1; TRBD2 matches at 8 bases. Germline V gene data show CDR1 as MNHEY and CDR2 as SMNVEV (reference sequence). After removal of 5 bases from V and 1 base from J, the junction contained 7 bases not matched to a gene. This CDR3 comprises 16 residues.

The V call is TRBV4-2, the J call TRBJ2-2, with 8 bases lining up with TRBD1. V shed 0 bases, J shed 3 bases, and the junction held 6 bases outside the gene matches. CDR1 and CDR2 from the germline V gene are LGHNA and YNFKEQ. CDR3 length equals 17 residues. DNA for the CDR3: TGTGCCAGCAGCCAAGAGGGGACAGGTATACACACCGGGGAGCTGTTTTTT. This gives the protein CASSQEGTGIHTGELFF.

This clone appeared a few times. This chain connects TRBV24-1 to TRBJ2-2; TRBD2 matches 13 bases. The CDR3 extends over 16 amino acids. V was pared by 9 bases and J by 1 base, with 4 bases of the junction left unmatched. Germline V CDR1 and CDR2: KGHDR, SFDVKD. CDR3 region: CATGLAGAQNTGELFF. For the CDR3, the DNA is TGTGCCACCGGACTAGCGGGGGCCCAGAACACCGGGGAGCTGTTTTTT.

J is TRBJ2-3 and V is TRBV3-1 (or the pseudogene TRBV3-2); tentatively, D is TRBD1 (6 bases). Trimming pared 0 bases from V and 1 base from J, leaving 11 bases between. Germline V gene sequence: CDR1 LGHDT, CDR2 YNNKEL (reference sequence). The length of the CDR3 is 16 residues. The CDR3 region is CASSQDTGSGTDTQYF. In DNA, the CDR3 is TGTGCCAGCAGCCAAGATACAGGGTCGGGCACAGATACGCAGTATTTT.

Written as DNA, the CDR3 is TGTGCCAGCTCACCGCAGGAAGGAGGGAACACTGAAGCTTTCTTT. This gives the protein CASSPQEGGNTEAFF. This rearrangement joins TRBV18 to TRBJ1-1; D gene uncertain. With 3 bases removed from V and 1 base from J, the gap between germline ends came to 12 bases. The CDR3 runs to 15 residues. Germline CDR1 reads KGHSH; CDR2 reads LQKENI.